The source of this T cell receptor beta chain is a study of CD8+ T cells in alopecia areata. In each case, RNA was isolated and then reverse transcribed into cDNA as the sequencing template. Libraries were prepared by immunoSEQ multiplex PCR; TCRdb keeps only in-frame clonotypes and omits some of them. The table includes about 150,000 clones, roughly 64% detected once. CDR3 size: 15 residues. In germline, CDR1 is SNHLY, CDR2 FYNNEI. V was pared by 3 bases and J by 2 bases, with 3 bases of the junction left unmatched. V is TRBV2 and J is TRBJ2-1, with 8 bases fitting TRBD2. The source material was CD4+ T cells sorted from blood, sampled at week 0. The TCR comes from a human donor with alopecia areata. The CDR3 sequence: CASSDRRGAYNEQFF. CDR3 bases: TGTGCCAGCAGTGATAGGCGGGGGGCCTACAATGAGCAGTTCTTC.